The 26 T cell receptor beta chains below were found in one sample sequenced in a study of cytomegalovirus exposure and HLA in healthy donors. The protocol was immunoSEQ multiplex PCR, while the TCRdb copy is restricted to in-frame clones and leaves out a portion. The table lists about 190,000 clones, roughly 88% of them singletons. The sequencing sample was made of PBMCs. Every receptor here comes from a woman between 18 and 29 years old in good health and CMV-seronegative.

This chain uses TRBV30 with TRBJ1-5; 9 bases line up with TRBD1. V shed 4 bases, J shed 6 bases, and the junction held 7 bases outside the gene matches. Looked up from germline, CDR1 is GTSNPN and CDR2 is SVGIG (reference sequence). The CDR3 runs 14 residues. CDR3 residues: CAWTLGTGSQPQHF. CDR3 DNA sequence: TGTGCCTGGACACTCGGGACAGGGAGTCAGCCCCAGCATTTT.

J is TRBJ1-2 and V is TRBV19, with D tentatively TRBD1 (6 bases). V was clipped by 7 bases and J by 7 bases, with 16 bases between them. This CDR3 has 13 amino acids. The germline V gene has CDR1 LNHDA and CDR2 SQIVND (reference sequence). The CDR3 region has the DNA TGTGCCAGTAATCAAGGGGGAATCTCTGGCTACACCTTC. The encoded protein is CASNQGGISGYTF.

The chain joins TRBV25-1 to TRBJ2-3, with a weak D call TRBD2 (6 bases). The V gene lost 8 bases and the J gene lost 8 bases, with 17 bases spanning the gap. Germline V gives CDR1 MGHDK, CDR2 SYGVNS. The CDR3 extends over 13 amino acids. The CDR3 is CASVKAGSGTQYF. CDR3 nucleotides: TGTGCCAGCGTAAAGGCGGGGTCGGGTACGCAGTATTTT.

The chain has TRBV5-1 and TRBJ2-6; 7 bases fit TRBD2. This CDR3 has 21 amino acids. Looked up from germline, CDR1 is SGHRS and CDR2 is YFSETQ. The V segment lost 1 base and the J segment 0 bases; nucleotides outside the gene matches: 16. CDR3 DNA sequence: TGCGCCAGCAGCTTGTCGGGACTACTTTTCCCCCCCCGCTCTGGGGCCAACGTCCTGACTTTC. It specifies CASSLSGLLFPPRSGANVLTF.

The rearrangement links TRBV14 to TRBJ2-2; perhaps TRBD1 as D (6 bases). V was cut by 1 base and J by 2 bases, with 8 bases left in between. Per germline, CDR1 SGHDN and CDR2 FVKESK. This CDR3 comprises 15 residues. CDR3 bases: TGTGCCAGCAGCCAAGCACAGGGCAACACCGGGGAGCTGTTTTTT. It is translated as CASSQAQGNTGELFF.

This chain joins TRBV5-6 and TRBJ1-1, with D possibly matching TRBD1 (6 bases). V dropped 4 bases and J dropped 7 bases, with 11 bases sitting between them. CDR1 is SGHDT, CDR2 YYEEEE, per germline. The CDR3 loop spans 12 amino acids. The CDR3 loop reads CASSLRGNEAFF. The CDR3 bases are TGTGCCAGCAGCCTAAGGGGGAATGAAGCTTTCTTT.

In DNA, the CDR3 is TGCGCCAGCAGCTTTCCGGGACTCCAAGAGACCCAGTACTTC. This codes for CASSFPGLQETQYF. This chain connects TRBV5-1 to TRBJ2-5; a possible D gene is TRBD2 (6 bases). Trimming took off 2 bases at V and 1 base at J, with 9 bases between the two ends. Germline V CDR1 and CDR2: SGHRS, YFSETQ. The CDR3 contains 14 residues.

The chain employs TRBV4-1 and TRBJ1-2, with TRBD1 matching over 10 bases. V dropped 1 base and J dropped 4; count of bases not matched to a gene: 6. The germline V gene encodes CDR1 MGHRA and CDR2 YSYEKL. The CDR3 has 16 residues. CDR3 sequence reads: CASSQGQGARIYGYTF. CDR3 in DNA: TGCGCCAGCAGCCAAGGACAGGGGGCGAGAATCTATGGCTACACCTTC.

This clone has just a few counts. The CDR3 reads CASFRDTSSNQPQHF. DNA of the CDR3: TGTGCCAGCTTTCGGGACACCTCTAGCAATCAGCCCCAGCATTTT. The chain recombines TRBV2 with TRBJ1-5; possibly TRBD1 for D (6 bases). The V and J ends lost 8 bases and 0 bases respectively, with 14 bases between them. CDR3 length: 15 amino acids. Looked up from germline, CDR1 is SNHLY and CDR2 is FYNNEI.

The gene calls are TRBV6-5 and TRBJ2-6; D perhaps matches TRBD2 (6 bases). Trimming stripped 6 bases from V and 0 bases from J, with 9 bases between. CDR3 length: 15 residues. Per the germline V gene, CDR1 is MNHEY and CDR2 is SVGAGI. The CDR3 region is CASRGGPSGANVLTF. The CDR3 DNA reads TGTGCCAGCAGGGGGGGTCCCTCTGGGGCCAACGTCCTGACTTTC.

The rearrangement links TRBV30 to TRBJ2-2; D uncertain. V lost 5 bases and J lost 1, with 8 bases in between. Germline V gene sequence: CDR1 GTSNPN, CDR2 SVGIG (reference sequence). CDR3 length: 13 residues. The CDR3 reads CAWLPGNTGELFF. The CDR3 DNA reads TGTGCCTGGCTTCCGGGGAACACCGGGGAGCTGTTTTTT.

The genes are TRBV6-1 and TRBJ1-1; 7 bases match TRBD1. The CDR3 is 16 residues long. Unmatched junction bases numbered 10, after V lost 1 base and J lost 5 bases. Per the germline V gene, CDR1 is MNHNS and CDR2 is SASEGT. The CDR3 protein is CASSEVVGQGVTEAFF. The CDR3 DNA sequence: TGTGCCAGCAGTGAAGTCGTGGGTCAGGGGGTAACTGAAGCTTTCTTT.

V usage is TRBV19 and J usage is TRBJ1-6; TRBD1 is a possible D gene (6 bases). This CDR3 contains 14 residues. Germline CDR1 LNHDA, CDR2 SQIVND (reference sequence). Trimming pared 3 bases from V and 14 bases from J, leaving 17 bases between. The CDR3 sequence: CASSIWAGELTLHF. DNA for the CDR3: TGTGCCAGTAGTATTTGGGCAGGGGAATTGACCCTCCACTTT.

CDR3 nucleotide sequence: TGTGCCAGCAGTGCCAAAACGCAGGGTCCGAACACTGAAGCTTTCTTT. Its translation: CASSAKTQGPNTEAFF. The rearrangement links TRBV6-1 to TRBJ1-1, with a tentative D call TRBD1 (5 bases). The CDR3 runs 16 residues. CDR1 and CDR2 from the germline V gene are MNHNS and SASEGT. With 4 bases removed from V and 1 base from J, the gap between germline ends came to 16 bases.

The chain carries TRBV7-3 and TRBJ2-1; a weak D match, TRBD1 (5 bases). The CDR3 totals 15 residues. V was shortened by 5 bases and J by 9 bases, with 20 bases between the two germline ends. The germline gives CDR1 SGHTA, CDR2 FQGTGA. The CDR3 DNA is TGTGCCAGCAGCCGTCAAGGGGTCGGTTTAGGTGAGCAGTTCTTC. It translates to CASSRQGVGLGEQFF.

The rearrangement uses TRBV5-1 and TRBJ2-5; a possible D gene is TRBD2 (6 bases). V was shortened by 2 bases and J by 1 base, with 9 bases between the two germline ends. This CDR3 comprises 14 residues. Germline CDR1 and CDR2: SGHRS and YFSETQ. This CDR3 reads CASSFGRTQETQYF. The CDR3, as DNA: TGCGCCAGCAGCTTCGGGAGAACCCAAGAGACCCAGTACTTC.

This rearrangement joins TRBV6-1 to TRBJ2-5; D may be TRBD1 (7 bases). Germline CDR1 is MNHNS and CDR2 is SASEGT. The CDR3 spans 17 residues. Trimming removed 2 bases at V and 1 base at J, with 17 bases between. In DNA form, the CDR3 reads TGTGCCAGCAGTGAACGGAACCCCAGGGGGGCCCAAGAGACCCAGTACTTC. Its translation is CASSERNPRGAQETQYF.

This chain links TRBV7-9 with TRBJ1-2; TRBD1 matches at 9 bases. CDR3 length: 15 residues. Germline lookup yields CDR1 SEHNR and CDR2 FQNEAQ (reference sequence). Germline trimming cut 2 bases from V and 4 bases from J; bases unmatched to any gene: 5. The CDR3 nucleotides are TGTGCCAGCAGCTTAAGGGACAGGGACCTCTATGGCTACACCTTC. It codes for CASSLRDRDLYGYTF.

The chain has TRBV6-5 and TRBJ2-1, with TRBD2 identical over 9 bases. V shed 7 bases, J shed 8 bases, and the junction held 9 bases outside the gene matches. Germline CDR1 is MNHEY and CDR2 is SVGAGI. The CDR3 consists of 14 residues. CDR3 sequence: CASKAGGPVDEQFF. CDR3 DNA: TGTGCCAGCAAGGCGGGAGGGCCGGTGGATGAGCAGTTCTTC.

The chain couples TRBV6-5 to TRBJ1-3; tentatively, D is TRBD1 (6 bases). From germline, CDR1 is MNHEY and CDR2 SVGAGI. V was shortened by 0 bases and J by 4 bases, with 13 bases between the two germline ends. The CDR3 totals 16 residues. Written as DNA, the CDR3 is TGTGCCAGCAGTTACTCGGGGGCCAGCCCAGGAAACACCATATATTTT. Its translation: CASSYSGASPGNTIYF.

This clone was detected only a few times. This chain links TRBV5-1 with TRBJ2-5; possibly TRBD1 for D (6 bases). The CDR3 extends over 15 amino acids. Germline V lookup: CDR1 SGHRS, CDR2 YFSETQ. V lost 0 bases and J lost 2, with 11 bases in between. The CDR3 loop reads CASSLGGTLQETQYF. CDR3 nucleotide sequence: TGCGCCAGCAGCTTGGGGGGGACACTTCAAGAGACCCAGTACTTC.

This chain links TRBV18 with TRBJ1-1; possibly TRBD1 for D (6 bases). In germline, CDR1 is KGHSH, CDR2 LQKENI. Trimming removed 2 bases at V and 5 bases at J, with 9 bases between. CDR3 length: 13 residues. Here the CDR3 DNA reads TGTGCCAGCTCACCAGCAGGGGAAACTGAAGCTTTCTTT. Its translation: CASSPAGETEAFF.

The chain couples TRBV10-3 to TRBJ1-6; no clear D. V dropped 3 bases and J dropped 7 bases, with 7 bases sitting between them. The CDR3 contains 13 residues. In germline, CDR1 is ENHRY, CDR2 SYGVKD. As DNA, the CDR3 is TGTGCCATCAGTGACGCCGGGAATTCACCCCTCCACTTT. As protein: CAISDAGNSPLHF.

The CDR3 loop is CASSPPAAGIGQYF. The CDR3 coding sequence is TGTGCCAGCAGCCCGCCCGCGGCGGGGATTGGTCAGTACTTC. The chain links TRBV7-9 to TRBJ2-7; a possible D gene is TRBD2 (6 bases). Per germline, CDR1 SEHNR and CDR2 FQNEAQ (reference sequence). With 5 bases removed from V and 10 bases from J, the gap between germline ends came to 21 bases. The CDR3 extends over 14 amino acids.

This chain links TRBV29-1 with TRBJ2-7; TRBD1 aligns across 11 bases. The J segment lost 3 bases and the V segment lost 7 bases, leaving 8 bases of the junction unmatched. This CDR3 is built from 14 residues. Germline lookup yields CDR1 SQVTM and CDR2 ANQGSEA. CDR3 nucleotide sequence: TGCAGCGCCCGAGCAGGGACAGGGGGCTACGAGCAGTACTTC. Translation gives CSARAGTGGYEQYF.

The chain has TRBV11-1 and TRBJ2-7; TRBD2 matches 12 bases. V was pared by 1 base and J by 0 bases, with 4 bases of the junction left unmatched. This CDR3 has 17 residues. Germline-derived CDR1 and CDR2 are SGHAT and FQDESV (reference sequence). CDR3 sequence reads: CASSLGGTSGFSYEQYF. CDR3 in DNA: TGTGCCAGCAGCTTAGGGGGGACTAGCGGGTTCTCCTACGAGCAGTACTTC.